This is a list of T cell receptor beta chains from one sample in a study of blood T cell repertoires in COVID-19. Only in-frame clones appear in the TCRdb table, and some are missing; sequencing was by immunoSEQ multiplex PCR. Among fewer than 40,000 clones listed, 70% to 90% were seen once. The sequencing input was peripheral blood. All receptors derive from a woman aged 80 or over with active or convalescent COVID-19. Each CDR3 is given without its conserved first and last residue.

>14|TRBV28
ASSPRWGRVAYEQY
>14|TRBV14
ASSQTQGAGGNTIY
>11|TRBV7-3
ASFPAGITEAF
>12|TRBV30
AWHLQGRDEKLF
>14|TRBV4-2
ASSQGTGGFGGEQY
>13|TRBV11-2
ASSLVWTGSNEQF
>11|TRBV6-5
ASSYSGGEKLF
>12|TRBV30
AWSYRGGYNEQF
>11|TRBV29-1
SARVGAGEKLF
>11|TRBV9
ASSVDIRETQY
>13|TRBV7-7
ASSLAVSLQETQY
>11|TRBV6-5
ASSRRTATEAF
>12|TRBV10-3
AISDVDRGGGYT
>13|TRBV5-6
ASSFLGTGTYEQY
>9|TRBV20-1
SANQGIEQY
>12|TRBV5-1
ASSLPGYNTEAF
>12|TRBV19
ASSTTGDNQPQH
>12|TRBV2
ASSDDRGADTQY
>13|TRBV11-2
ASSFAGLAGETQY
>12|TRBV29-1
SVAGASATDTQY
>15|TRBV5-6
ASSLVSGGASSVEQY
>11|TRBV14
ASSPDFSYEQY
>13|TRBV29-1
SVGVRRTGLYEQY
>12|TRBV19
ASSWTGDPYEQY
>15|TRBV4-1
ASSQTKLRGPNQPQH